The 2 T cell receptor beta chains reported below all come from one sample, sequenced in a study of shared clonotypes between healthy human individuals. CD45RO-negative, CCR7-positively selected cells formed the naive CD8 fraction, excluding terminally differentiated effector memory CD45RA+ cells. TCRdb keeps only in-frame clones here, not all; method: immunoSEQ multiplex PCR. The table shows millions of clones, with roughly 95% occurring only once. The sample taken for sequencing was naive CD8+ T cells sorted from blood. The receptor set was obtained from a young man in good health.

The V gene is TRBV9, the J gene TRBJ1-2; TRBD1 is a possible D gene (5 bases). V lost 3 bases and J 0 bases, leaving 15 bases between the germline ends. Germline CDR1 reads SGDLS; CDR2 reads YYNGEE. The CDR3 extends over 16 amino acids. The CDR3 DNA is TGTGCCAGCAGCGAGGTCTTACAGGCAGCTAACTATGGCTACACCTTC. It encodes CASSEVLQAANYGYTF.

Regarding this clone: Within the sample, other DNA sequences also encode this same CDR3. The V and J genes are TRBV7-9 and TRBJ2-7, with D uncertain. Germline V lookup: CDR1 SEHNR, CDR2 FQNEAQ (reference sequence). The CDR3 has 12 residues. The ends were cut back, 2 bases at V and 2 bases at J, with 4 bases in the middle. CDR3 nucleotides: TGTGCCAGCAGCTTATCCACCTACGAGCAGTACTTC. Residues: CASSLSTYEQYF.